The present T cell receptor beta chain was sequenced within a study of blood T cell repertoires in COVID-19. Study summary: The United States, Italy and Spain provided the acute and convalescent COVID-19 samples. T cells, B-cell-depleted T cells, or PBMCs provided the cDNA or gDNA that served as material.

The method was immunoSEQ multiplex PCR; TCRdb's version includes in-frame clones alone and lacks a portion of them. The sample contains a few hundred thousand clones, about nine tenths of which appear only once. The CDR3 loop spans 13 amino acids. V lost 4 bases and J lost 0, with 4 bases in between. CDR1 is SNHLY, CDR2 FYNNEI, per germline. In assigning cohorts, the study relied on participant-reported clinical history. The sample comprised PBMCs or T cells enriched from blood (not recorded which). The chain has TRBV2 and TRBJ1-5; D is uncertain. The receptor was isolated from a woman between 18 and 30 years old who had recovered from COVID-19. The CDR3 DNA is TGTGCCAGCAGTGGAGTTAGCAATCAGCCCCAGCATTTT. Its protein is CASSGVSNQPQHF.